The 2 T cell receptor beta chains listed next were all sequenced from one sample in a study of vaccination and CD4 T cells after COVID-19. Sequenced with the Oncomine TCR Beta short-read assay was DNA taken from cultured CD4+ T cells. TCRdb fed the PCR reads into MiXCR, producing one record per CDR3 protein. The sample contains fewer than 30,000 distinct CDR3 sequences, 50% of which appear only once. Indicated treatment: approximately nine-day PBMC culture with coronavirus spike peptide pools or control peptides (ViraFEST assay). No antigen is known for these receptors. The source material was CD4+ T cells from blood, cultured in vitro, sampled before SARS-CoV-2 vaccination. The receptors shown here come from a human donor who received a COVID-19 vaccine.

This rearrangement joins TRBV30 to TRBJ1-1, with D possibly TRBD1 on 6 matching bases. Germline V gene lookup returns CDR1 GTSNPN and CDR2 SVGIG (reference sequence). The CDR3 runs to 15 residues. V gave up 3 bases and J gave up 0 bases, with 14 bases separating them. The CDR3 here is CAWSRGRAMNTEAFF. The CDR3 DNA is TGTGCCTGGAGCCGGGGGCGGGCAATGAACACTGAAGCTTTCTTT.

The chain uses TRBV5-6 and TRBJ2-2; possible D gene TRBD1, 5 bases. The CDR3 is made up of 15 amino acids. V gave up 0 bases and J gave up 1 base, with 7 bases separating them. Germline V lookup: CDR1 SGHDT, CDR2 YYEEEE. CDR3 sequence (DNA): TGTGCCAGCAGCTTGGCAGGGATGAACACCGGGGAGCTGTTTTTT. Amino acid sequence: CASSLAGMNTGELFF.